One and the same sample provided the 7 T cell receptor beta chains below, sequenced in a study of blood T cells in healthy people across ages (dated by TCRdb to the mid-2010s). Libraries were constructed by 5' RACE. Sequencing was performed on an Illumina HiSeq 2500. The second PCR ran for about 6 to 12 cycles and used a J-beta primer mix along with a sample-barcoded 5' primer. TCRdb cleaned the public reads at Q25 with fastp, built clones with MiXCR and kept in-frame beta chains. Rows with one shared CDR3 protein collapse into an entry with the most common genes and DNA. The sample records 1.5 million to 2 million distinct CDR3 sequences, around half of which are singletons. Around 2.1% of the sample belongs to the ten largest clones. The source material was blood. The receptors originated from a woman in her thirties or forties in good health.

This clonotype was counted a single time. The chain couples TRBV18 to TRBJ1-4; 8 positions match TRBD1. Germline trimming cut 2 bases from V and 10 bases from J; bases unmatched to any gene: 6. CDR1 and CDR2 from the germline V gene are KGHSH and LQKENI. There are 14 residues in the CDR3. The CDR3 sequence is CASSPTQGAGKLFF. The CDR3 DNA reads TGTGCCAGCTCACCAACGCAGGGGGCCGGAAAACTGTTTTTT.

This clonotype was seen only a few times. The chain recombines TRBV6-1 with TRBJ2-3, with 10 nucleotides matching TRBD2. V shed 4 bases and J 2 bases; nucleotides not matched to a gene: 6. This CDR3 contains 16 residues. Per germline, CDR1 MNHNS and CDR2 SASEGT. The CDR3, as DNA: TGTGCCAGCAGTGCCCCTAGCGGGGGCACCACAGATACGCAGTATTTT. Amino acids: CASSAPSGGTTDTQYF.

This clonotype was counted between two and nine times. The rearrangement links TRBV9 to TRBJ2-6; TRBD2 might be the D (5 bases). Germline loops: CDR1 SGDLS, CDR2 YYNGEE. The CDR3 extends over 18 amino acids. Trimming pared 3 bases from V and 4 bases from J, leaving 20 bases between. CDR3 sequence (DNA): TGTGCCAGCAGCGGAACGGGCAGGAGGAAGGAGGGGGCCAACGTCCTGACTTTC. Translation: CASSGTGRRKEGANVLTF. Full variable domain (remainder filled in from reference TRBV9 and TRBJ2-6): DSGVTQTPKHLITATGQRVTLRCSPRSGDLSVYWYQQSLDQGLQFLIQYYNGEERAKGNILERFSAQQFPDLHSELNLSSLELGDSALYFCASSGTGRRKEGANVLTFGAGSRLTVL.

The V and J genes are TRBV20-1 and TRBJ2-7, with D perhaps matching TRBD1 (6 bases). The V and J ends lost 6 bases and 4 bases respectively, with 19 bases between them. CDR1 is DFQATT, CDR2 SNEGSKA, per germline (reference sequence). The CDR3 is made up of 14 amino acids. The CDR3 DNA reads as TGCAGTGCCAGAAGCGAAGAACAGGGTTACGAGCAGTACTTC. Amino acids: CSARSEEQGYEQYF.

The chain links TRBV4-1 to TRBJ1-4; D unclear. Germline V gene sequence: CDR1 MGHRA, CDR2 YSYEKL. With 1 base removed from V and 8 bases from J, the gap between germline ends came to 11 bases. This CDR3 spans 14 amino acids. The CDR3 bases are TGCGCCAGCAGCCAAGGCCCCGAGGAAGAAAAACTGTTTTTT. It specifies CASSQGPEEEKLFF.

The chain recombines TRBV4-1 with TRBJ2-5; possible D gene TRBD2, 6 bases. The CDR3 totals 16 residues. V was clipped by 0 bases and J by 1 base, with 12 bases between them. The germline gives CDR1 MGHRA, CDR2 YSYEKL. The CDR3 loop reads CASSQDRGITQETQYF. CDR3 DNA sequence: TGCGCCAGCAGCCAAGATCGGGGGATAACCCAAGAGACCCAGTACTTC.

The chain joins TRBV12-3 or TRBV12-4 to TRBJ2-5; 7 bases fit TRBD2. The CDR3 spans 12 residues. With V trimmed by 8 bases and J by 2 bases, 2 bases remained unmatched. CDR3 bases: TGTGCCAGCGGACTAGTTCAAGAGACCCAGTACTTC. It is translated as CASGLVQETQYF.